This is a list of T cell receptor beta chains from one sample in a study of cytomegalovirus exposure and HLA in healthy donors. The data were produced by immunoSEQ multiplex PCR, yet TCRdb's version contains in-frame clones alone and is incomplete. The sample records around 150,000 clones, roughly 79% being singletons. Sequencing used PBMCs. The source of these receptors is a young man in good health and CMV-seropositive. The CDR3 runs from the conserved cysteine through the conserved F or W. The D gene is left open where the match is weak. The size entry is marked missing in some rows and otherwise reads once, few, many or a size class.

V gene	D gene	clone size	J gene	CDR3 protein	CDR3 DNA
TRBV15	.	.	TRBJ2-5	CATSRDRAGWETQYF	TGTGCCACCAGCAGAGACAGGGCGGGGTGGGAGACCCAGTACTTC
TRBV4-2	TRBD1	once	TRBJ2-1	CASSQDGGQGYEQFF	TGTGCCAGCAGCCAAGATGGGGGACAGGGGTATGAGCAGTTCTTC
TRBV6-1	TRBD2	few	TRBJ2-6	CASSEGGGVTSGANVLTF	TGTGCCAGCAGTGAAGGGGGAGGGGTGACTTCTGGGGCCAACGTCCTGACTTTC
TRBV4-1	.	.	TRBJ2-2	CASSQEGGGNTGELFF	TGCGCCAGCAGCCAAGAAGGGGGGGGAAACACCGGGGAGCTGTTTTTT
TRBV4-1	TRBD2	.	TRBJ2-3	CASSQALAGVDTQYF	TGCGCCAGCAGCCAAGCTCTAGCGGGGGTAGATACGCAGTATTTT
TRBV30	TRBD1	.	TRBJ2-7	CAWSVQGATGGSQYF	TGTGCCTGGAGTGTACAAGGGGCTACAGGGGGTTCGCAGTACTTC
TRBV2	TRBD2	once	TRBJ2-3	CASNREASTDTQYF	TGTGCCAGCAACCGGGAGGCAAGCACAGATACGCAGTATTTT
TRBV10-3	TRBD2	.	TRBJ2-1	CAISGGLADNEQFF	TGTGCCATCAGTGGGGGACTAGCGGATAATGAGCAGTTCTTC
TRBV7-2	.	.	TRBJ2-5	CASSKQGTVPETQYF	TGTGCCAGCAGCAAACAGGGCACCGTTCCAGAGACCCAGTACTTC
TRBV27	.	.	TRBJ2-7	CASSYQAEAYEQYF	TGTGCCAGCAGTTACCAGGCGGAGGCCTACGAGCAGTACTTC
TRBV11-2	TRBD1	.	TRBJ2-5	CASSLAPTGTGYQETQYF	TGTGCCAGCAGCTTGGCTCCAACCGGGACAGGGTACCAAGAGACCCAGTACTTC
TRBV5-1	TRBD2	.	TRBJ2-3	CASSLEREGLTDTQYF	TGCGCCAGCAGCCTAGAGCGGGAGGGCCTCACAGATACGCAGTATTTT
TRBV7-9	TRBD2	.	TRBJ2-1	CASSPRTSGGLNNEQFF	TGTGCCAGCAGCCCTCGGACTAGCGGGGGGCTCAACAATGAGCAGTTCTTC
TRBV2	.	few	TRBJ1-5	CASRYHEEPQHF	TGTGCCAGCAGATATCACGAGGAGCCCCAGCATTTT
TRBV5-1	.	once	TRBJ2-3	CASSLGGPDTQYF	TGCGCCAGCAGCTTGGGGGGCCCAGATACGCAGTATTTT
TRBV19	TRBD2	.	TRBJ2-3	CASSMSASGGIVTDTQYF	TGTGCCAGTAGTATGTCGGCTAGCGGGGGGATTGTCACAGATACGCAGTATTTT
TRBV7-9	.	once	TRBJ2-3	CASSQLSEWSRDTQYF	TGTGCCAGCAGCCAACTTAGCGAATGGTCGAGAGATACGCAGTATTTT
TRBV7-8	TRBD1	once	TRBJ1-2	CASSLAGQGGSDGYTF	TGTGCCAGCAGCTTAGCGGGACAGGGTGGGTCGGATGGCTACACCTTC
TRBV4-1	.	few	TRBJ2-1	CASSQDPRGSYNEQFF	TGCGCCAGCAGCCAAGATCCAAGGGGGTCCTACAATGAGCAGTTCTTC
TRBV7-9	.	.	TRBJ1-2	CASSPWDKNTGYTF	TGTGCCAGCAGCCCCTGGGACAAAAACACTGGCTACACCTTC
TRBV25-1	.	.	TRBJ1-6	CASSEGQALPTYNSPLHF	TGTGCCAGCAGTGAAGGGCAGGCGCTACCCACCTATAATTCACCCCTCCACTTT
TRBV5-1	.	.	TRBJ2-2	CASTGTLNTGELFF	TGCGCCAGCACCGGGACACTGAACACCGGGGAGCTGTTTTTT
TRBV29-1	TRBD2	.	TRBJ2-5	CSVAGTSGQETQYF	TGCAGCGTTGCCGGGACTAGCGGCCAAGAGACCCAGTACTTC
TRBV2	.	.	TRBJ1-2	CASSESGANYGYTF	TGTGCCAGCAGTGAAAGTGGAGCTAACTATGGCTACACCTTC
TRBV7-9	.	once	TRBJ2-5	CASSLNPQETQYF	TGTGCCAGCAGCTTAAATCCACAAGAGACCCAGTACTTC
TRBV28	.	.	TRBJ2-1	CASSSAGSAHNNEQFF	TGTGCCAGCAGTTCCGCAGGGTCGGCACACAACAATGAGCAGTTCTTC
TRBV30	.	.	TRBJ1-2	CAWSQVPQSYGYTF	TGTGCCTGGAGCCAGGTCCCCCAGAGCTATGGCTACACCTTC
TRBV5-1	.	.	TRBJ2-7	CASTLQRGEQYF	TGCGCCAGCACCTTACAAAGGGGCGAGCAGTACTTC
TRBV7-6	.	.	TRBJ2-3	CASSLDADSTDTQYF	TGTGCCAGCAGCTTAGATGCGGATAGCACAGATACGCAGTATTTT
TRBV27	.	.	TRBJ1-4	CASSSAGDNEKLFF	TGTGCCAGCAGTTCTGCAGGGGACAATGAAAAACTGTTTTTT
TRBV19	TRBD2	.	TRBJ2-7	CASSIEASGVYEQYF	TGTGCCAGTAGTATAGAGGCTAGCGGGGTTTACGAGCAGTACTTC
TRBV5-1	TRBD1	.	TRBJ2-7	CASSLGQGSITYEQYF	TGCGCCAGCAGCTTAGGACAGGGCTCAATTACATACGAGCAGTACTTC
TRBV19	TRBD2	once	TRBJ2-1	CASTNSSGKYRHNEQFF	TGTGCCAGTACTAATTCTAGCGGGAAGTACCGCCACAATGAGCAGTTCTTC
TRBV19	TRBD1	.	TRBJ1-5	CASIDHTGTGQPQHF	TGTGCCAGTATTGACCACACAGGGACAGGGCAGCCCCAGCATTTT
TRBV29-1	TRBD1	few	TRBJ1-3	CSVEDWTGAVNF	TGCAGCGTTGAAGACTGGACAGGGGCCGTAAATTTT
TRBV7-2	.	.	TRBJ2-7	CASSLRRSGGEQYF	TGTGCCAGCAGCTTAAGGCGGAGCGGAGGGGAGCAGTACTTC
TRBV2	.	.	TRBJ1-3	CASSEGQSPRNTIYF	TGTGCCAGCAGTGAGGGGCAGTCCCCCCGGAACACCATATATTTT
TRBV7-9	TRBD1	.	TRBJ2-1	CASSIYTGGSYNEQFF	TGTGCCAGCAGCATATATACAGGGGGCTCCTACAATGAGCAGTTCTTC
TRBV9	.	.	TRBJ2-7	CASSPDSRDPAYEQYF	TGTGCCAGCAGCCCCGACTCGCGGGACCCTGCCTACGAGCAGTACTTC
TRBV6-1	TRBD1	.	TRBJ2-5	CASTEWTGGSYGQYF	TGTGCCAGCACTGAATGGACAGGGGGGAGCTATGGGCAGTACTTC
TRBV2	TRBD2	.	TRBJ2-1	CASSEHREGPRWFF	TGTGCCAGCAGTGAACACCGGGAGGGCCCGCGTTGGTTCTTC
TRBV18	TRBD1	.	TRBJ1-5	CASSPLGTGAFGSNQPQHF	TGTGCCAGCTCACCCCTGGGGACAGGGGCTTTTGGAAGCAATCAGCCCCAGCATTTT
TRBV5-1	.	.	TRBJ2-7	CASSVSSSYEQYF	TGCGCCAGCAGCGTCTCGAGCTCCTACGAGCAGTACTTC